This passage covers 22 T cell receptor beta chains from one sample sequenced in a study of shared clonotypes between healthy human individuals. Some clones are missing from TCRdb's copy, which holds only in-frame ones; the method was immunoSEQ multiplex PCR. The data contain 1 million to 1.3 million clones, around 82% of them singletons. Sequencing was done on a sample of memory CD4+ T cells from PBMCs. The subset is: CD45RA-negative fraction. These receptors all come from a man younger than 35 in good health. Some clones in this sample may be carry-over from other donors' samples.

The gene calls are TRBV4-2 and TRBJ2-2, with 8 bases that match TRBD1. The length of the CDR3 is 16 residues. Losses at the gene ends were 4 bases for V and 8 bases for J; bases not matched to a gene: 12. Germline V gene data show CDR1 as LGHNA and CDR2 as YNFKEQ. For the CDR3, the DNA is TGTGCCAGCAGCCTTGATGAGACAGGGGCACGGGGGGAGCTGTTTTTT. This encodes CASSLDETGARGELFF.

This CDR3 reads CASSFLAGVTGELFF. In DNA form, the CDR3 reads TGTGCCAGCAGCTTCTTAGCGGGAGTTACCGGGGAGCTGTTTTTT. The chain has TRBV7-2 and TRBJ2-2, with 9 bases aligning to TRBD2. Germline trimming cut 3 bases from V and 5 bases from J; bases unmatched to any gene: 4. Germline loops: CDR1 SGHTA, CDR2 FQGNSA. The CDR3 is 15 residues long.

This clone was counted a few times. The chain is built from TRBV30 and TRBJ1-4; D call uncertain. CDR3 length: 14 residues. V lost 3 bases and J 8 bases, leaving 16 bases between the germline ends. Germline V gives CDR1 GTSNPN, CDR2 SVGIG (reference sequence). The DNA for the CDR3 is TGTGCCTGGAGCTCGCACACCGGGAGGGAAAAACTGTTTTTT. This encodes CAWSSHTGREKLFF.

The chain employs TRBV7-3 and TRBJ1-2, with TRBD1 identical over 7 bases. The CDR3 extends over 10 amino acids. CDR1 is SGHTA and CDR2 is FQGTGA in the germline V gene. J gave up 12 bases and V 6 bases, and 4 bases lay outside the gene matches. CDR3 DNA: TGTGCCAGCAGTCCCACAGGGGACACCTTC. Its protein product is CASSPTGDTF.

This rearrangement joins TRBV7-8 to TRBJ1-3; TRBD1 matches 9 bases. Germline loops: CDR1 SGHVS, CDR2 FQNEAQ. The CDR3 has 15 amino acids. Trimming removed 4 bases from V and 2 bases from J; junction bases left unmatched: 3. CDR3 protein: CASSWGQGTGNTIYF. CDR3 nucleotide sequence: TGTGCCAGCAGCTGGGGACAGGGAACTGGAAACACCATATATTTT.

The chain links TRBV18 to TRBJ1-1; 7 bases align to TRBD1. CDR3 size: 14 residues. The trim removed 0 bases at V and 3 bases at J, leaving 1 base unmatched. Germline V gene data show CDR1 as KGHSH and CDR2 as LQKENI. The CDR3 region has the DNA TGTGCCAGCTCACCACCGGGGACAGACACTGAAGCTTTCTTT. Its protein is CASSPPGTDTEAFF.

This chain connects TRBV6-6 to TRBJ1-2; D is uncertain. V lost 5 bases to trimming and J lost 4 bases, with 5 bases between them. In germline, CDR1 is MNHNY, CDR2 SVGAGI (reference sequence). This CDR3 contains 11 residues. The CDR3 DNA is TGTGCCAGCAGTCATACCTATGGCTACACCTTC. It yields the protein CASSHTYGYTF.

This clone was found many times. J is TRBJ1-2 and V is TRBV10-2, with TRBD1 identical over 7 bases. The germline gives CDR1 WSHSY, CDR2 SAAADI. Trimming took 6 bases from V and 2 from J; bases not matched to a gene: 9. This CDR3 has 15 amino acids. In nucleotides, the CDR3 is TGCGCCAGCAGGACCTACGAGACAGGGAACTATGGCTACACCTTC. It codes for CASRTYETGNYGYTF.

The CDR3 sequence is CASSFRADRGQETQYF. In nucleotides, the CDR3 is TGTGCCAGCAGCTTTCGGGCGGACAGGGGACAAGAGACCCAGTACTTC. The V gene is TRBV7-9, the J gene TRBJ2-5; 9 positions match TRBD1. Germline trimming cut 3 bases from V and 2 bases from J; bases unmatched to any gene: 7. The germline V gene encodes CDR1 SEHNR and CDR2 FQNEAQ (reference sequence). This CDR3 comprises 16 residues.

V is TRBV5-6 and J is TRBJ2-7; perhaps TRBD2 as D (6 bases). The germline V gene has CDR1 SGHDT and CDR2 YYEEEE. The V and J ends lost 0 bases and 1 base respectively, with 11 bases between them. This CDR3 is built from 15 residues. In DNA form, the CDR3 reads TGTGCCAGCAGCTTGGGTCTAGCGAGTTCCTACGAGCAGTACTTC. Translation gives CASSLGLASSYEQYF.

The chain employs TRBV19 and TRBJ2-3; D not certain. V dropped 9 bases and J dropped 3 bases, with 16 bases sitting between them. Germline values: CDR1 LNHDA, CDR2 SQIVND (reference sequence). The CDR3 length is 14 residues. The CDR3 DNA is TGTGCCAGCAGAAAGTGGCTGGAGACAGATACGCAGTATTTT. As protein: CASRKWLETDTQYF.

The V gene is TRBV4-3, the J gene TRBJ1-1; D not resolved. V lost 5 bases and J 1 base, leaving 8 bases between the germline ends. CDR3 length: 13 residues. Germline CDR1 and CDR2: LGHNA and YSLEER. CDR3 residues: CASSVRANTEAFF. Written as DNA, the CDR3 is TGCGCCAGCAGCGTACGGGCGAACACTGAAGCTTTCTTT.

The J gene is TRBJ2-6, the V gene TRBV28; no clear D gene. V was pared by 8 bases and J by 0 bases, with 17 bases between. Germline loops: CDR1 MDHEN, CDR2 SYDVKM. This CDR3 has 17 residues. CDR3 loop: CASGKAVTSSGANVLTF. CDR3 DNA: TGTGCCAGCGGTAAGGCCGTGACGAGCTCTGGGGCCAACGTCCTGACTTTC.

V and J are TRBV5-1 and TRBJ2-5; no reliable D call. This CDR3 is built from 12 residues. V was cut by 3 bases and J by 1 base, with 4 bases left in between. The germline CDR1 and CDR2 sequences are SGHRS and YFSETQ. CDR3 sequence reads: CASSYAQETQYF. CDR3 in DNA: TGCGCCAGCAGCTACGCCCAAGAGACCCAGTACTTC. Supplemented by reference TRBV5-1 and TRBJ2-5, the full variable domain reads KAGVTQTPRYLIKTRGQQVTLSCSPISGHRSVSWYQQTPGQGLQFLFEYFSETQRNKGNFPGRFSGRQFSNSRSEMNVSTLELGDSALYLCASSYAQETQYFGPGTRLLVL.

The V and J genes are TRBV5-6 and TRBJ2-1; no clear D gene. From germline, CDR1 is SGHDT and CDR2 YYEEEE. The length of the CDR3 is 16 residues. Deletions cut 0 bases from V and 3 bases from J, with 13 bases between. CDR3 nucleotides: TGTGCCAGCAGCTTGGCCCGGGCGGCTGGCTACAATGAGCAGTTCTTC. Protein: CASSLARAAGYNEQFF. The variable domain in full, completed from reference TRBV5-6 and TRBJ2-1, reads DAGVTQSPTHLIKTRGQQVTLRCSPKSGHDTVSWYQQALGQGPQFIFQYYEEEERQRGNFPDRFSGHQFPNYSSELNVNALLLGDSALYLCASSLARAAGYNEQFFGPGTRLTVL.

The rearrangement links TRBV2 to TRBJ1-1; TRBD1 matches 7 bases. CDR1 and CDR2 from the germline V gene are SNHLY and FYNNEI. The CDR3 length is 15 residues. J lost 0 bases, V lost 8 bases, and 9 bases had no gene match. The CDR3 spells CASVYLGQLNTEAFF. DNA for the CDR3: TGTGCCAGCGTCTATTTGGGACAGCTGAACACTGAAGCTTTCTTT.

This sequence joins TRBV18 and TRBJ2-7; tentative D call: TRBD2 (7 bases). V lost 2 bases and J 1 base, leaving 15 bases between the germline ends. This CDR3 has 16 residues. CDR1 and CDR2 (germline): KGHSH, LQKENI. In DNA form, the CDR3 reads TGTGCCAGCTCACCATACCGGGGGGCAGGGTCCTACGAGCAGTACTTC. This translates into CASSPYRGAGSYEQYF.

This rearrangement joins TRBV30 to TRBJ1-3; no clear D. The V and J ends lost 5 bases and 0 bases respectively, with 11 bases between them. The CDR3 has 14 amino acids. Germline lookup yields CDR1 GTSNPN and CDR2 SVGIG (reference sequence). The CDR3 spells CAWGPLGSGNTIYF. DNA of the CDR3: TGTGCCTGGGGGCCATTGGGCTCTGGAAACACCATATATTTT.

The chain joins TRBV9 to TRBJ2-3; the match to TRBD2 covers 7 bases. CDR1 SGDLS and CDR2 YYNGEE come from the germline V gene. V was pared by 3 bases and J by 5 bases, with 9 bases of the junction left unmatched. The CDR3 consists of 15 residues. The CDR3 DNA follows: TGTGCCAGCAGCGCCCACCCGGCTAGCGGAGATACGCAGTATTTT. Amino acid sequence: CASSAHPASGDTQYF.

V is TRBV9 and J is TRBJ2-1, with 8 positions matching TRBD2. The ends lost 4 bases at V and 5 bases at J; junction bases unmatched: 23. Germline V gene sequence: CDR1 SGDLS, CDR2 YYNGEE. There are 20 residues in the CDR3. The CDR3 bases are TGTGCCAGCAGCCCAACAGTGATTGGAGGGGTCGGGAGGGCCGACAATGAGCAGTTCTTC. Translated: CASSPTVIGGVGRADNEQFF.

This clone was seen just once. The genes are TRBV5-1 and TRBJ2-7, with 7 bases lining up with TRBD1. Germline CDR1 reads SGHRS; CDR2 reads YFSETQ. This CDR3 comprises 14 residues. The V gene end was trimmed by 5 bases and the J gene end by 4 bases; junction bases not matched to a gene: 9. The CDR3 nucleotides are TGCGCCAGCAGGCAGGGGACAGATAAGTACGAGCAGTACTTC. The encoded protein is CASRQGTDKYEQYF.

In its sample, this clone was seen a few times. The chain carries TRBV19 and TRBJ1-2; tentative D call: TRBD1 (5 bases). The V gene lost 5 bases and the J gene lost 4 bases, with 14 bases spanning the gap. CDR1 and CDR2 (germline): LNHDA, SQIVND (reference sequence). The CDR3 is 14 amino acids. The CDR3 is CASSALQVSYGYTF. The CDR3 nucleotides are TGTGCCAGTAGTGCCTTACAGGTCTCCTATGGCTACACCTTC.